These T cell receptor beta chains were read from a single sample in a study of cytomegalovirus exposure and HLA in healthy donors. Clones were read by immunoSEQ multiplex PCR, and TCRdb kept only the in-frame ones, dropping some. The sample has approximately 200,000 clones, approximately 85% seen once. The sample consisted of PBMCs. These receptor sequences come from a girl aged 10 to 17 in good health and CMV-seropositive. Both conserved end residues are part of each CDR3. A D gene is named only where the DNA matches it firmly. Where a row states a size, it is once, few, many or the class of an expanded clone; other rows omit it.

TGTGCCAGCAGTTTATTCGGGACAGTAAACACCGGGGAGCTGTTTTTT	CASSLFGTVNTGELFF	TRBV27	TRBJ2-2	-	TRBD1
TGCAGCGTAACAGGGACCTCCCCGAACACTGAAGCTTTCTTT	CSVTGTSPNTEAFF	TRBV29-1	TRBJ1-1	-	-
TGTGCCAGCAGCTTGTTTCTCCAAGAGACCCAGTACTTC	CASSLFLQETQYF	TRBV5-4	TRBJ2-5	-	-
TGTGCCAGCCGAACTAGCATCCCGGAGACCCAGTACTTC	CASRTSIPETQYF	TRBV7-8	TRBJ2-5	-	-
TGTGCCAGCAGTTCATTAGGACAGGTTGGGGGCTACACCTTC	CASSSLGQVGGYTF	TRBV28	TRBJ1-2	-	TRBD1
TGCGCCAGCAGCTTGGGGGGGGAGGGTAGATACGAGCAGTACTTC	CASSLGGEGRYEQYF	TRBV5-1	TRBJ2-7	-	TRBD2
TGTGCCAGCAGCCCCGGGACAGGAGCAATCAGGCCCCAGCATTTT	CASSPGTGAIRPQHF	TRBV28	TRBJ1-5	few	TRBD1
TGTGCTAGTGGTTTGGTGCAGGGTCTGAGGCAGCCCCAGCATTTT	CASGLVQGLRQPQHF	TRBV12-5	TRBJ1-5	-	-
TGTGCCAGCAGCTCCGGACAGGTGGAGGGGTATAGCAATCAGCCCCAGCATTTT	CASSSGQVEGYSNQPQHF	TRBV21-1	TRBJ1-5	once	-
TGTGCCAGCAGCCTAAAACCGGGACTAGCCGTCGGGGGGGATACGCAGTATTTT	CASSLKPGLAVGGDTQYF	TRBV7-8	TRBJ2-3	-	TRBD2
TGCGCCAGCAGCCAAGTGGGGGCAGCGGGGGGGACCCAGTACTTC	CASSQVGAAGGTQYF	TRBV4-3	TRBJ2-5	-	TRBD2
TGTGCCAGCAGCTCCGGGACAGGGTCGTCACCCCTCCACTTT	CASSSGTGSSPLHF	TRBV5-5	TRBJ1-6	few	TRBD1
TGTGCCAGCAGCTTAAGTGTGGTGACTAGCGGATACGAGCAGTACTTC	CASSLSVVTSGYEQYF	TRBV7-8	TRBJ2-7	few	TRBD2
TGTGCCAGCAGCCCGGACAGGGTCAGCTCTGGAAACACCATATATTTT	CASSPDRVSSGNTIYF	TRBV5-6	TRBJ1-3	-	TRBD1
TGCGCCAGCAGCGGGGGTCTCGGGTCCGGGGAGCTGTTTTTT	CASSGGLGSGELFF	TRBV10-1	TRBJ2-2	-	-
TGTGCCAGCAGCTTTTTTGGCAGCCAAGAGACCCAGTACTTC	CASSFFGSQETQYF	TRBV11-3	TRBJ2-5	-	-
TGTGCCAGCAGCCAAGAAATCCTAGGGGACTATGGCTACACCTTC	CASSQEILGDYGYTF	TRBV4-2	TRBJ1-2	-	-
TGTGCCAGCAGCTCGCTGGGCGGGGGGGCTAGGGATACGCAGTATTTT	CASSSLGGGARDTQYF	TRBV5-6	TRBJ2-3	-	TRBD2
TGTGCCAGCAGCTTGGGAGGCTACCAGGGCTATGGCTACACCTTC	CASSLGGYQGYGYTF	TRBV5-4	TRBJ1-2	-	-
TGTGCCAGCAGCGTTTCTAGCGGGGGGAGTTTCCAGCAGTTCTTC	CASSVSSGGSFQQFF	TRBV9	TRBJ2-1	-	TRBD2